This T cell receptor beta chain originates from a study of T cells after yellow fever vaccination. As TCR cDNA was made by 5'RACE template switching, a universal primer site and UMIs were added. TCRdb reprocessed the 5' RACE reads with MiXCR, giving one entry per CDR3 protein. The sample consists of around 150,000 distinct CDR3 sequences, 6% to 7.5% of them appearing once. Whole-study results and caveats: Most clones from primary vaccination resurfaced after the booster (around 95% CD4, 70% to 90% CD8). Peaking on day 5 versus 15, the secondary response was faster but weaker. Researchers noted that a small share of clonotypes showed up in both CD4 and CD8 compartments.

This clonotype was seen many times. Its antigen remains unknown. V gave up 3 bases and J gave up 4 bases, with 9 bases separating them. The CDR3 spans 13 residues. Germline CDR1 reads SGHTA; CDR2 reads FQGTGA. The source material was CD4+ T cells sorted from PBMCs, sampled about 5 days after the first yellow fever vaccination. The receptor's source is a young man who received the YFV17D yellow fever vaccine. The genes are TRBV7-3 and TRBJ2-5; D possibly uses TRBD1 or TRBD2 (5 bases each). The CDR3 here is CASSFGAGETQYF. Here the CDR3 DNA reads TGTGCCAGCAGCTTCGGGGCGGGAGAGACCCAGTACTTC.